Shown below are 8 T cell receptor beta chains from a single sample sequenced in a study. In TCRdb, the RT-PCR reads were re-called with MiXCR into one record per CDR3 protein. The data show about 700,000 distinct CDR3 sequences, with approximately 15% seen just once and 3.6% held by the top ten. The sequencing sample was made of memory CD4+ T cells from blood. These receptors were obtained from a female donor in good health, serving as a healthy control.

J is TRBJ2-2 and V is TRBV11-2, with D perhaps TRBD1 or TRBD2 (5 bases each). Germline V gene lookup returns CDR1 SGHAT and CDR2 FQNNGV. The germline V and J ends were trimmed by 4 bases and 1 base, with 16 bases remaining between them. The CDR3 loop spans 17 amino acids. CDR3 DNA: TGTGCCAGCAGCTCTAGGCCGGGACGGCTGAACACCGGGGAGCTGTTTTTT. Translation: CASSSRPGRLNTGELFF.

This clonotype was observed many times. The J gene is TRBJ1-1, the V gene TRBV5-5; TRBD1 matches at 9 bases. Looked up from germline, CDR1 is SGHKS and CDR2 is YYEKEE (reference sequence). V shed 4 bases and J 4 bases; nucleotides not matched to a gene: 5. The CDR3 totals 14 residues. Here the CDR3 DNA reads TGTGCCAGCAGCCGGGACAGGGTTTTCACTGAAGCTTTCTTT. This encodes CASSRDRVFTEAFF.

The genes are TRBV20-1 and TRBJ1-5; TRBD1 matches at 9 bases. V lost 1 base and J lost 5; bases outside the gene matches: 6. CDR3 size: 15 residues. From germline, CDR1 is DFQATT and CDR2 SNEGSKA (reference sequence). This CDR3 reads CSARVEQGAHQPQHF. The CDR3 region has the DNA TGCAGTGCTAGAGTCGAACAGGGGGCGCATCAGCCCCAGCATTTT.

This clonotype occurred a few times. The J gene is TRBJ2-7, the V gene TRBV27; D ambiguous. The CDR3 is 14 residues long. The germline gives CDR1 MNHEY, CDR2 SMNVEV (reference sequence). Trimming left V 5 bases short and J 2 bases short, with 13 bases between. The CDR3 coding sequence is TGTGCCAGCAGTCCATATGGTCAGGCCTACGAGCAGTACTTC. Translated: CASSPYGQAYEQYF.

There are many counts of this clonotype. This rearrangement joins TRBV12-3 or TRBV12-4 to TRBJ1-2, with no clear D. V lost 3 bases to trimming and J lost 9 bases, with 14 bases between them. The CDR3 extends over 13 amino acids. Written as DNA, the CDR3 is TGTGCCAGCAGTTTGGACCCTTGGGGAAGCTACACCTTC. Translated: CASSLDPWGSYTF.

This clonotype was counted many times. The chain links TRBV20-1 to TRBJ2-1; 10 bases are a match to TRBD2. Trimming cost V 1 base and J 8 bases; bases outside gene matches: 8. Germline values: CDR1 DFQATT, CDR2 SNEGSKA (reference sequence). This CDR3 has 15 residues. This CDR3 reads CSARVFSGGADEQFF. CDR3 nucleotide sequence: TGCAGTGCTAGAGTTTTCAGCGGGGGGGCCGATGAGCAGTTCTTC.

This clonotype has ten or more counts. V is TRBV6-2 or TRBV6-3 and J is TRBJ2-2, with TRBD2 as a possible D gene (6 bases). V was trimmed by 8 bases and J by 0 bases, leaving 16 bases between them. The CDR3 totals 16 residues. Germline V gene lookup returns CDR1 MNHEY and CDR2 SVGEGT. The DNA of the CDR3 is TGTGCCAGCGGGGGAGGTGACCAGTCGAACACCGGGGAGCTGTTTTTT. Protein: CASGGGDQSNTGELFF.

Concerning this clonotype itself: The conserved final phenylalanine or tryptophan is absent from the CDR3, which likely points to a read error. The V and J genes are TRBV5-1 and TRBJ2-5; D ambiguous. Trimming pared 4 bases from V and 5 bases from J, leaving 9 bases between. There are 12 residues in the CDR3. CDR1 and CDR2 from the germline V gene are SGHRS and YFSETQ. CDR3 nucleotides: TGCGCCAGCAGCATCGTTATGGAGACCCAGTACCTC. Translating gives CASSIVMETQYL.